The 27 T cell receptor beta chains below were found in one sample sequenced in a study of blood T cells in healthy people across ages. Sample-barcoded 5' priming and a J-beta primer mix drove a second PCR of roughly 6 to 12 cycles. TCRdb itself ran the 5' RACE reads through MiXCR, one entry per CDR3 protein. The top ten clones hold 23% of a sample with around 1,800,000 distinct CDR3 sequences, about 39% of them seen once. What was sequenced was blood. Receptor source: a human donor in good health.

J is TRBJ2-4 and V is TRBV6-5; a weak D match, TRBD2 (7 bases). TRBJ2-5 explains the end of the DNA better; the J call may be wrong. The germline V gene encodes CDR1 MNHEY and CDR2 SVGAGI. The CDR3 runs 12 residues. The CDR3 DNA is TGTGCCAGCAGTGCGGGGGCGGCGACCCAGTACTTC. Translated: CASSAGAATQYF.

This clonotype turned up a few times. This chain links TRBV5-5 with TRBJ2-1; TRBD1 aligns across 10 bases. This CDR3 comprises 17 residues. Germline CDR1 SGHKS, CDR2 YYEKEE (reference sequence). V was pared by 4 bases and J by 11 bases, with 18 bases of the junction left unmatched. CDR3: CASSGGTGTGDLSKQFF. The CDR3 DNA reads TGTGCCAGCAGCGGAGGTACCGGGACAGGGGACCTGTCCAAGCAGTTCTTC. The full variable domain, rest sourced from reference TRBV5-5 and TRBJ2-1, is DAGVTQSPTHLIKTRGQQVTLRCSPISGHKSVSWYQQVLGQGPQFIFQYYEKEERGRGNFPDRFSARQFPNYSSELNVNALLLGDSALYLCASSGGTGTGDLSKQFFGPGTRLTVL.

The chain combines TRBV29-1 with TRBJ2-1; 10 nucleotides align to TRBD2. The CDR3 is made up of 14 amino acids. V was pared by 3 bases and J by 8 bases, with 7 bases of the junction left unmatched. From germline, CDR1 is SQVTM and CDR2 ANQGSEA. CDR3 loop: CSVDGTSAGDEQFF. Written as DNA, the CDR3 is TGCAGCGTTGACGGGACTAGCGCAGGAGATGAGCAGTTCTTC.

About this clonotype: One end of the junction fails to match germline, which may point to a read error. The genes are TRBV6-2 or TRBV6-3 and TRBJ1-2; D call uncertain. Germline V lookup: CDR1 MNHEY, CDR2 SVGEGT. This CDR3 region has 11 residues. CDR3 DNA: TGTGCCGGCAGTTACTCGTATGGCTACACCTTC. This translates into CAGSYSYGYTF.

This chain joins TRBV10-3 and TRBJ2-5; no definite D call. The DNA end lines up better with TRBJ2-1; the J call may be wrong. This CDR3 has 15 amino acids. Germline loops: CDR1 ENHRY, CDR2 SYGVKD. CDR3 DNA sequence: TGTGCCATCAGTGAATTGTGGGTCAGTCAAGAGACCCAGTTCTTC. Protein product: CAISELWVSQETQFF.

This clonotype was seen a few times. The CDR3 loop is CSASPLLGSRANYGYTF. CDR3 DNA: TGCAGTGCTAGCCCCCTTTTAGGAAGCCGAGCTAACTATGGCTACACCTTC. The chain carries TRBV20-1 and TRBJ1-2; D not certain. CDR3 size: 17 residues. The germline gives CDR1 DFQATT, CDR2 SNEGSKA (reference sequence). Trimming took off 3 bases at V and 0 bases at J, with 20 bases between the two ends.

The rearrangement uses TRBV20-1 and TRBJ1-2, with 7 bases lining up with TRBD1. Germline CDR1 DFQATT, CDR2 SNEGSKA (reference sequence). This CDR3 is built from 15 residues. Unmatched junction bases numbered 16, after V lost 7 bases and J lost 5 bases. The DNA for the CDR3 is TGCAGTGTCGAGGACGACAGGGAGGACAAATATGGCTACACCTTC. This encodes CSVEDDREDKYGYTF.

This chain links TRBV4-3 with TRBJ2-7; D remains ambiguous. This CDR3 contains 13 residues. Germline CDR1 and CDR2: LGHNA and YSLEER. The V and J ends lost 0 bases and 7 bases respectively, with 10 bases between them. DNA for the CDR3: TGCGCCAGCAGCCAAGATGTAGGGATGGAGCAGTACTTC. This sequence encodes CASSQDVGMEQYF.

This clonotype was counted only a few times. The genes are TRBV10-3 and TRBJ2-7; TRBD1 matches 8 bases. J lost 2 bases, V lost 5 bases, and 8 bases had no gene match. Germline CDR1 is ENHRY and CDR2 is SYGVKD. The CDR3 extends over 15 amino acids. Written as DNA, the CDR3 is TGTGCCATCAGTATGGACCGGGACAGGACCTACGAGCAGTACTTC. Amino acids: CAISMDRDRTYEQYF.

This clonotype was counted a few times. This sequence joins TRBV7-9 and TRBJ1-2; D ambiguous. The CDR3 extends over 13 amino acids. CDR1 is SEHNR, CDR2 FQNEAQ, per germline (reference sequence). With 5 bases removed from V and 6 bases from J, the gap between germline ends came to 13 bases. The CDR3 reads CASSPWEGHGYTF. CDR3 sequence (DNA): TGTGCCAGCAGCCCATGGGAAGGCCATGGCTACACCTTC.

Concerning this clonotype itself: At one of its ends the junction is not consistent with the germline gene, which may arise from a read error. For the CDR3, the DNA is TGTGCCAGCACCACCCGAAGGGAGGGTTTGGGAAATCAGTCCCAGCATTTT. This codes for CASTTRREGLGNQSQHF. V and J are TRBV12-3 or TRBV12-4 and TRBJ1-5; D is unresolved. This CDR3 comprises 17 residues.

This clonotype was detected a few times. The rearrangement links TRBV20-1 to TRBJ1-2, with D possibly being TRBD1 (6 bases). Germline V lookup: CDR1 DFQATT, CDR2 SNEGSKA (reference sequence). CDR3 length: 14 amino acids. V was cut by 6 bases and J by 5 bases, with 19 bases left in between. The CDR3 coding sequence is TGCAGTGCGGTTTCCCAGGGGACCGGGTATGGCTACACCTTC. Translating it yields CSAVSQGTGYGYTF.

The V and J genes are TRBV2 and TRBJ1-1; tentatively, D is TRBD1 (6 bases). V was pared by 2 bases and J by 11 bases, with 12 bases between. The germline V gene has CDR1 SNHLY and CDR2 FYNNEI. The CDR3 sequence is 12 residues long. In DNA form, the CDR3 reads TGTGCCAGCAGTGAATACAGTGACAGGGCTTTCTTT. Protein sequence: CASSEYSDRAFF.

This clonotype came up a few times. This chain uses TRBV29-1 with TRBJ2-7; D might be TRBD2 (5 bases). V was clipped by 4 bases and J by 1 base, with 14 bases between them. The CDR3 loop spans 14 amino acids. Germline V CDR1 and CDR2: SQVTM, ANQGSEA. Written as DNA, the CDR3 is TGCAGCGTTGTCCCAATCGGGAATTCCTACGAGCAGTACTTC. This gives the protein CSVVPIGNSYEQYF.

In its sample, this clonotype was seen a few times. The V gene is TRBV27, the J gene TRBJ2-1; TRBD2 matches at 8 bases. The ends lost 1 base at V and 0 bases at J; junction bases unmatched: 8. CDR3 size: 18 residues. Germline V gene lookup returns CDR1 MNHEY and CDR2 SMNVEV (reference sequence). Written as DNA, the CDR3 is TGTGCCAGCAGTTTATTACTAGCGGCTTCACCCTCCTACAATGAGCAGTTCTTC. It specifies CASSLLLAASPSYNEQFF.

This chain uses TRBV3-1 with TRBJ2-3; no reliable D call. V was cut by 4 bases and J by 2 bases, with 13 bases left in between. CDR3 length: 15 amino acids. Germline CDR1 and CDR2: LGHDT and YNNKEL (reference sequence). This CDR3 reads CASSPGGGFTDTQYF. In nucleotides, the CDR3 is TGTGCCAGCAGCCCGGGCGGCGGATTCACAGATACGCAGTATTTT.

The J gene is TRBJ2-5, the V gene TRBV5-1; 8 nucleotides match TRBD1. This CDR3 spans 14 amino acids. Germline lookup yields CDR1 SGHRS and CDR2 YFSETQ. V lost 9 bases and J lost 4; bases outside the gene matches: 11. CDR3 sequence reads: CANDPQGGGETQYF. The DNA for the CDR3 is TGCGCCAATGATCCACAGGGGGGAGGAGAGACCCAGTACTTC.

The V gene is TRBV20-1, the J gene TRBJ1-6; TRBD1 might be the D (6 bases). V was shortened by 5 bases and J by 7 bases, with 24 bases between the two germline ends. Germline V gives CDR1 DFQATT, CDR2 SNEGSKA (reference sequence). The CDR3 runs to 17 residues. The DNA for the CDR3 is TGCAGTGCTCCAAGAGGGGGAGGAGCAGTACAAAATTCACCCCTCCACTTT. It translates to CSAPRGGGAVQNSPLHF.

CDR3 nucleotide sequence: TGCAGTGCTAGAGATCTTGAGACAGGGACCCAGTTAGCTACAGATACGCAGTATTTT. It codes for CSARDLETGTQLATDTQYF. J is TRBJ2-3 and V is TRBV20-1; TRBD1 agrees at 7 bases. The V segment lost 0 bases and the J segment 3 bases; nucleotides outside the gene matches: 18. The V gene's germline CDR1 is DFQATT and CDR2 SNEGSKA (reference sequence). This CDR3 is built from 19 residues.

The chain employs TRBV28 and TRBJ1-2; D is possibly TRBD1 (5 bases). CDR3 length: 15 amino acids. V was shortened by 5 bases and J by 4 bases, with 17 bases between the two germline ends. Germline-derived CDR1 and CDR2 are MDHEN and SYDVKM. CDR3 residues: CASSAGFFLVYGYTF. The CDR3 bases are TGTGCCAGCAGTGCAGGGTTTTTCTTAGTCTATGGCTACACCTTC.

The gene calls are TRBV20-1 and TRBJ2-7; 10 bases match TRBD2. The last part of the DNA fits TRBJ2-5 better; the J call may be wrong. CDR1 is DFQATT and CDR2 is SNEGSKA in the germline V gene (reference sequence). The CDR3 covers 15 residues. In DNA, the CDR3 is TGCAGTGCCCGATCTAGCGGGGGTTGGGGAGAGACCCAGTACTTC. This gives the protein CSARSSGGWGETQYF.

This chain links TRBV15 with TRBJ1-5, with D possibly being TRBD1 (6 bases). Trimming took 0 bases from V and 7 from J, leaving 13 bases between them. The CDR3 length is 15 residues. CDR1 and CDR2 from the germline V gene are LNHNV and YYDKDF (reference sequence). The CDR3 nucleotides read TGTGCCACCAGCAGAGATAGGGCACAGGGACAGCCCCAGCATTTT. Its translation: CATSRDRAQGQPQHF.

This rearrangement joins TRBV12-3 or TRBV12-4 to TRBJ2-4, with D perhaps matching TRBD1 (5 bases). V lost 0 bases, J lost 0 bases, and 12 bases lay in between. The CDR3 has 17 amino acids. CDR3 sequence (DNA): TGTGCCAGCAGTTTAGCGGGGCAAGGGCTAGCCAAAAACATTCAGTACTTC. Amino acid sequence: CASSLAGQGLAKNIQYF.

V usage is TRBV29-1 and J usage is TRBJ1-1; D is uncertain. The CDR3 covers 14 residues. The germline V and J ends were trimmed by 7 bases and 1 base, with 16 bases remaining between them. Germline loops: CDR1 SQVTM, CDR2 ANQGSEA. CDR3 amino acids: CSAAFHYPNTEAFF. The CDR3 DNA sequence: TGCAGCGCTGCTTTTCACTATCCGAACACTGAAGCTTTCTTT. The complete variable domain, with remaining parts taken from reference TRBV29-1 and TRBJ1-1, reads SAVISQKPSRDICQRGTSLTIQCQVDSQVTMMFWYRQQPGQSLTLIATANQGSEATYESGFVIDKFPISRPNLTFSTLTVSNMSPEDSSIYLCSAAFHYPNTEAFFGQGTRLTVV.

The rearrangement uses TRBV19 and TRBJ1-1; D gene ambiguous. The CDR3 has 10 residues. The V end was cut by 7 bases, the J end by 7 bases, with 7 bases between. Germline CDR1 reads LNHDA; CDR2 reads SQIVND (reference sequence). The CDR3 nucleotides are TGTGCCAGTACCGATATTGAAGCTTTCTTT. It is translated as CASTDIEAFF.

This chain links TRBV5-6 with TRBJ1-2; no reliable D call. V was cut by 7 bases and J by 4 bases, with 17 bases left in between. The V gene's germline CDR1 is SGHDT and CDR2 YYEEEE. The CDR3 runs 14 residues. CDR3 loop: CASVSISEVYGYTF. In DNA form, the CDR3 reads TGTGCCAGCGTCTCCATATCGGAGGTCTATGGCTACACCTTC.

The chain has TRBV7-9 and TRBJ2-3; D is perhaps TRBD1 or TRBD2 (5 bases each). V was trimmed by 5 bases and J by 3 bases, leaving 15 bases between them. CDR1 and CDR2 (germline): SEHNR, FQNEAQ (reference sequence). This CDR3 has 15 residues. The CDR3 sequence: CASSVSGWGTDTQYF. The CDR3 bases are TGTGCCAGCAGCGTCTCGGGATGGGGGACAGATACGCAGTATTTT.